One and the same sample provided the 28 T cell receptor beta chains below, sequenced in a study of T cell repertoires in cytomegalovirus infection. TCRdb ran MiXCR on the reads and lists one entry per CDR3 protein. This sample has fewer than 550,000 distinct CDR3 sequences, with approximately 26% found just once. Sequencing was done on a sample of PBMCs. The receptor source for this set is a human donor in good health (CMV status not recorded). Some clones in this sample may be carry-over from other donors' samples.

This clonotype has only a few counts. The CDR3: CASSLHRTNYNEQFF. The CDR3 DNA follows: TGCGCCAGCAGCCTCCACAGGACTAACTACAATGAGCAGTTCTTC. This chain links TRBV4-1 with TRBJ2-1; tentatively, D is TRBD2 (6 bases). Trimming took 4 bases from V and 3 from J, leaving 13 bases between them. Germline assignment: CDR1 MGHRA and CDR2 YSYEKL. This CDR3 region has 15 residues.

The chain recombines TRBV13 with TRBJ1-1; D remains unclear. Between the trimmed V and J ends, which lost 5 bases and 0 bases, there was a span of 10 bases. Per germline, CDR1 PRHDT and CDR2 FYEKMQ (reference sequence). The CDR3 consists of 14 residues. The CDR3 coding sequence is TGTGCCAGCAGCCGACCGTCTATGAACACTGAAGCTTTCTTT. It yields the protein CASSRPSMNTEAFF.

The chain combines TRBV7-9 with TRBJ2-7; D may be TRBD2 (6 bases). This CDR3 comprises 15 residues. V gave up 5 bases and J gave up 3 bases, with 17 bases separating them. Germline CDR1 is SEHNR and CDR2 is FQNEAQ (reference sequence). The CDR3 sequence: CASSRLVRVVYEQYV. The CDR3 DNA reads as TGTGCCAGCAGCCGACTAGTCCGCGTCGTCTACGAGCAGTACGTC.

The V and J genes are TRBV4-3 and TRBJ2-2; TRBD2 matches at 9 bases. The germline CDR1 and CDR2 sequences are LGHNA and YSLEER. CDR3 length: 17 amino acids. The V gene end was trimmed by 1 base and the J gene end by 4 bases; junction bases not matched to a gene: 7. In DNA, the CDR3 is TGCGCCAGCAGCCAAGGGGCGACTAGCGGACTCACCGGGGAGCTGTTTTTT. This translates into CASSQGATSGLTGELFF.

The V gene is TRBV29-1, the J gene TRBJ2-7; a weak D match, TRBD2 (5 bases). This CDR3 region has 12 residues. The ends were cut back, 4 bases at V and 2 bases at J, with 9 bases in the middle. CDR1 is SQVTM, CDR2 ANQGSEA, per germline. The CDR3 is CSVGSGTYEQYF. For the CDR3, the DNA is TGCAGCGTTGGGTCCGGGACCTACGAGCAGTACTTC.

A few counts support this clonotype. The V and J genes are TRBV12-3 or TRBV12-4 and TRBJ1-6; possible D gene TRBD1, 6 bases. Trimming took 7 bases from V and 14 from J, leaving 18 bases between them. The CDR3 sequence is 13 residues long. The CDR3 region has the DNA TGTGCCAGCACCCCGAACAGGGTCGGGGCCCTCCACTTT. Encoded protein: CASTPNRVGALHF.

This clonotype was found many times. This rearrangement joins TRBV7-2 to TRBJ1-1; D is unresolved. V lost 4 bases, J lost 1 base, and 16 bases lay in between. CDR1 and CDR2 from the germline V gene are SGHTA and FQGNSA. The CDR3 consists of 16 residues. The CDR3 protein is CASSSEVTVKNTEAFF. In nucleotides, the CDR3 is TGTGCCAGCAGCTCAGAGGTAACAGTCAAGAACACTGAAGCTTTCTTT.

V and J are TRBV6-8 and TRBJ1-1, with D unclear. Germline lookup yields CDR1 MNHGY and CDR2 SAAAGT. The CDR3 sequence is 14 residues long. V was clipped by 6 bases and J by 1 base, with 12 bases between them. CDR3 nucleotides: TGTGCCAGCAGGCGGACCGGGTCGAACACTGAAGCTTTCTTT. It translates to CASRRTGSNTEAFF.

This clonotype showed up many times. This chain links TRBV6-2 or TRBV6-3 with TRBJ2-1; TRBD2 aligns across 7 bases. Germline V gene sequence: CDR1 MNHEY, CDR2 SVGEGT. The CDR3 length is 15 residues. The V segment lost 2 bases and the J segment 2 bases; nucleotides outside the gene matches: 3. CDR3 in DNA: TGTGCCAGCAGTTACGCGGGAGAAGCCTACAATGAGCAGTTCTTC. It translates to CASSYAGEAYNEQFF.

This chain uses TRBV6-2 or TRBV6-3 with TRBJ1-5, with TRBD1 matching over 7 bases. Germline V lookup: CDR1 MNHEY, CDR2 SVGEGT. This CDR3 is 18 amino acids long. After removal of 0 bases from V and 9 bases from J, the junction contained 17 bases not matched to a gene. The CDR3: CASSYSPETTGRLTPQHF. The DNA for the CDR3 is TGTGCCAGCAGTTACTCCCCCGAGACGACAGGGCGCTTAACGCCCCAGCATTTT.

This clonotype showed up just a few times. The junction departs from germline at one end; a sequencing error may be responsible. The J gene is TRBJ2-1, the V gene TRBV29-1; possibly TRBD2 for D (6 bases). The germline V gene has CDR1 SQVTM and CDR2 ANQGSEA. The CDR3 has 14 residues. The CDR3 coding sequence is TGCAGCGTGGGCCTAGCGCACTCCAACAATGAGCAGTTCTTC. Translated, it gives CSVGLAHSNNEQFF.

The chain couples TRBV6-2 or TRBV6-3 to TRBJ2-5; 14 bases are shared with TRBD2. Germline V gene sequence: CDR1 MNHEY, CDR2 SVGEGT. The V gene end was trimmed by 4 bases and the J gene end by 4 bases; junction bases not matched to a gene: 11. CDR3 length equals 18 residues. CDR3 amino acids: CASSSLRLGTSGRETQYF. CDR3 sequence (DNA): TGTGCCAGCAGTTCGTTAAGGCTCGGGACTAGCGGGAGAGAGACCCAGTACTTC.

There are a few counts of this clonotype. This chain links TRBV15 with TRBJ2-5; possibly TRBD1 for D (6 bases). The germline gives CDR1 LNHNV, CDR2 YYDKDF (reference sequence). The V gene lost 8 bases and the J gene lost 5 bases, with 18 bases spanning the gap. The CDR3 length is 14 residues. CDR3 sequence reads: CATYPEGQGETQYF. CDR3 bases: TGTGCCACCTACCCCGAGGGCCAGGGGGAGACCCAGTACTTC. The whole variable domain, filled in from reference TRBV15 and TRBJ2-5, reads DAMVIQNPRYQVTQFGKPVTLSCSQTLNHNVMYWYQQKSSQAPKLLFHYYDKDFNNEADTPDNFQSRRPNTSFCFLDIRSPGLGDTAMYLCATYPEGQGETQYFGPGTRLLVL.

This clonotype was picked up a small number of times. The CDR3 loop reads CASSQPGQGLLNTGELFF. The DNA for the CDR3 is TGTGCCAGCAGTCAGCCGGGACAAGGATTACTGAACACCGGGGAGCTGTTTTTT. The V call is TRBV12-3 or TRBV12-4, the J call TRBJ2-2; D is possibly TRBD1 (6 bases). The CDR3 length is 18 residues. The V and J ends lost 5 bases and 1 base respectively, with 20 bases between them.

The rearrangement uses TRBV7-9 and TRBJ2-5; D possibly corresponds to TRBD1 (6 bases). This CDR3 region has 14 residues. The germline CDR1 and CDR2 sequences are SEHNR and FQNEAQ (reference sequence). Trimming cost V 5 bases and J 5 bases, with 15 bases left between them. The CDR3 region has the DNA TGTGCCAGCAGCCCAAGGACAGATTGGGAGACCCAGTACTTC. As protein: CASSPRTDWETQYF.

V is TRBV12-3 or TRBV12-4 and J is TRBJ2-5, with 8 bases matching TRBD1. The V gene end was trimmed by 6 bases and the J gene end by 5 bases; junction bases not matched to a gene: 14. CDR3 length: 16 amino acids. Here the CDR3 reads CASSSPPGGAGETQYF. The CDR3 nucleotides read TGTGCCAGCAGCAGCCCTCCAGGGGGCGCGGGTGAGACCCAGTACTTC.

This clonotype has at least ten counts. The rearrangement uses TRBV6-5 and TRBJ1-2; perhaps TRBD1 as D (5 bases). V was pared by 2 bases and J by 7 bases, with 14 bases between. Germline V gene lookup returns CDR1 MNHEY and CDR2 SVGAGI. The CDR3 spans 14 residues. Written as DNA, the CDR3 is TGTGCCAGCAGTTACGGGACGGAATTGGCTGGCTACACCTTC. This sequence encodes CASSYGTELAGYTF.

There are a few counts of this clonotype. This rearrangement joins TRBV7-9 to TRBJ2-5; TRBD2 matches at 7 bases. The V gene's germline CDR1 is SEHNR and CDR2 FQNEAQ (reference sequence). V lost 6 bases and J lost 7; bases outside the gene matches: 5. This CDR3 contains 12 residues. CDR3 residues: CASREGRGTQYF. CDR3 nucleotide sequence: TGTGCCAGCAGGGAGGGGAGGGGGACCCAGTACTTC.

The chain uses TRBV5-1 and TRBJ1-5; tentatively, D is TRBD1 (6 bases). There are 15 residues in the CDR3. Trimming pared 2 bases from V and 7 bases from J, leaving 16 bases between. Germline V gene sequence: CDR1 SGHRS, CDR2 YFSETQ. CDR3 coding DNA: TGCGCCAGCAGCTTAGGGGCCCTGACAGGACAGCCCCAGCATTTT. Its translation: CASSLGALTGQPQHF.

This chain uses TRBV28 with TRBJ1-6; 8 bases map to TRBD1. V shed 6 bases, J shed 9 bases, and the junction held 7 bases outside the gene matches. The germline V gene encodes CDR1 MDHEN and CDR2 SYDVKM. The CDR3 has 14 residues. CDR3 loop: CASRPDREPSPLHF. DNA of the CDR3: TGTGCCAGCAGGCCGGACAGGGAGCCTTCACCCCTCCACTTT. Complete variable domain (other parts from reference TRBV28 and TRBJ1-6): DVKVTQSSRYLVKRTGEKVFLECVQDMDHENMFWYRQDPGLGLRLIYFSYDVKMKEKGDIPEGYSVSREKKERFSLILESASTNQTSMYLCASRPDREPSPLHFGNGTRLTVT.

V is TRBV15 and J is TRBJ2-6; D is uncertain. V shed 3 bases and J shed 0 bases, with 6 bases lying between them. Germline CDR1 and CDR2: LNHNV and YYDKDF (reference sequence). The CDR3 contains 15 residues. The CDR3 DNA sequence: TGTGCCACCAGCAGCCGAGGCTCTGGGGCCAACGTCCTGACTTTC. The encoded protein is CATSSRGSGANVLTF.

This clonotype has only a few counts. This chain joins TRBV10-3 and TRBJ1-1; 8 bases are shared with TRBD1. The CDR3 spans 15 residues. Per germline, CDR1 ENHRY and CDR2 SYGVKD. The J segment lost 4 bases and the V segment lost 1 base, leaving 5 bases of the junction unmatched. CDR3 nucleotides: TGTGCCATCAGTGAGTACCAGGGGGCGGCCACTGAAGCTTTCTTT. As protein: CAISEYQGAATEAFF.

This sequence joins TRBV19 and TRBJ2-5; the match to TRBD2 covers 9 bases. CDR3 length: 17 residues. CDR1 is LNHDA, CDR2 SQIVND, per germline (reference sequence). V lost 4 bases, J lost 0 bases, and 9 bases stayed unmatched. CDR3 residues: CASSTLGTSKYQETQYF. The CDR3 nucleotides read TGTGCCAGTAGTACCCTGGGGACTAGCAAGTACCAAGAGACCCAGTACTTC.

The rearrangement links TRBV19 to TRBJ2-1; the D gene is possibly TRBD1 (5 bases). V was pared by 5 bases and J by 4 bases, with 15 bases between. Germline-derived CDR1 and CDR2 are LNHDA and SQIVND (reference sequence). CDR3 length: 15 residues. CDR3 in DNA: TGTGCCAGTAGTGCCAGGGTCCCCTATTACAATGAGCAGTTCTTC. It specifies CASSARVPYYNEQFF.

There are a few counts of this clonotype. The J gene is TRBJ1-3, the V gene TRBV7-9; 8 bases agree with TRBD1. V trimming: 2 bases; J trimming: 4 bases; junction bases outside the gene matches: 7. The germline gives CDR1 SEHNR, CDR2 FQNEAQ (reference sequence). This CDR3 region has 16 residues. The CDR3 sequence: CASSLYPDRDGNTIYF. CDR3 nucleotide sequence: TGTGCCAGCAGCTTATACCCGGACAGGGACGGAAACACCATATATTTT.

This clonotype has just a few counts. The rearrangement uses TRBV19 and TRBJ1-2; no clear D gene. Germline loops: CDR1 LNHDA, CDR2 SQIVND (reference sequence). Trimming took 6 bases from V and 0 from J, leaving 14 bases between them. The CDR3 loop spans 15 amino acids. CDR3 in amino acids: CASSTLIEPNYGYTF. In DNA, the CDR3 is TGTGCCAGTAGCACCCTCATTGAACCTAACTATGGCTACACCTTC. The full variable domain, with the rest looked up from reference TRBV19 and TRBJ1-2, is DGGITQSPKYLFRKEGQNVTLSCEQNLNHDAMYWYRQDPGQGLRLIYYSQIVNDFQKGDIAEGYSVSREKKESFPLTVTSAQKNPTAFYLCASSTLIEPNYGYTFGSGTRLTVV.

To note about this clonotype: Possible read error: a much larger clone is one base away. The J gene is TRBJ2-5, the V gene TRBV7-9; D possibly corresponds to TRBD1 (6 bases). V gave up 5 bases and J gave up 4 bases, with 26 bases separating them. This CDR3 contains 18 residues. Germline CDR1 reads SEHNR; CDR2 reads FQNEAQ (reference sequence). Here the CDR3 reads CASSPYSRTVTPPETQYF. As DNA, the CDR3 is TGTGCCAGCAGCCCGTACTCCCGGACAGTGACCCCCCCAGAGACCCAGTACTTC. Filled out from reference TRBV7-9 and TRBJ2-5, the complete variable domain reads DTGVSQNPRHKITKRGQNVTFRCDPISEHNRLYWYRQTLGQGPEFLTYFQNEAQLEKSRLLSDRFSAERPKGSFSTLEIQRTEQGDSAMYLCASSPYSRTVTPPETQYFGPGTRLLVL.

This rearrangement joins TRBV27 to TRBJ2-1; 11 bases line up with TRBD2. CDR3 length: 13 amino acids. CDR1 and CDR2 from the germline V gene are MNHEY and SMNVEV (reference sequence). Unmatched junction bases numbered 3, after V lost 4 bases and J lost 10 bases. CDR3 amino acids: CASSSVAGGEQFF. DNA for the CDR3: TGTGCCAGCAGTTCCGTAGCGGGAGGGGAGCAGTTCTTC.